One sample yielded the 16 T cell receptor beta chains listed below, sequenced in a study of early T cells in non-severe SARS-CoV-2 infection (dated by TCRdb to about 2021). To prepare the library, 5' RACE was applied. TCRdb names NextSeq 500 as the instrument used. In-frame beta chains were kept once TCRdb had trimmed the public reads at Q25 with fastp and called clones with MiXCR. CDR3 protein duplicates are merged, each entry listing the most common genes and DNA. The sample table lists roughly 120,000 distinct CDR3 sequences, 14% to 15% of them with a count of one. Together, the top ten hold about a fifth of the sample. Sequenced: whole blood. All receptors come from an adult who was a healthcare worker with PCR-confirmed SARS-CoV-2 infection or an uninfected control (not recorded which).

The chain links TRBV10-3 to TRBJ1-1; D gene uncertain. The V and J ends lost 8 bases and 0 bases respectively, with 7 bases between them. Germline V gene sequence: CDR1 ENHRY, CDR2 SYGVKD. The CDR3 has 12 residues. The CDR3 nucleotides are TGTGCCATCCGGGGAGTGAACACTGAAGCTTTCTTT. Protein product: CAIRGVNTEAFF.

This clonotype was recorded many times. V usage is TRBV6-1 and J usage is TRBJ1-3, with 10 bases identical to TRBD1. The CDR3 is 12 residues long. V gave up 2 bases and J gave up 14 bases; unmatched junction bases: 3. CDR1 is MNHNS, CDR2 SASEGT, per germline. The CDR3 here is CASSETGTGVYF. CDR3 nucleotide sequence: TGTGCCAGCAGTGAAACCGGGACAGGGGTATATTTT.

At least ten counts were recorded for this clonotype. The chain combines TRBV11-3 with TRBJ2-5; 7 bases agree with TRBD1. In germline, CDR1 is SGHNT, CDR2 YENEEA. J was trimmed by 5 bases and V by 1 base; bases with no gene match: 10. There are 16 residues in the CDR3. DNA of the CDR3: TGTGCCAGCAGCTTAGGTCGACAGGGATTGTATGAGACCCAGTACTTC. This codes for CASSLGRQGLYETQYF.

This chain links TRBV29-1 with TRBJ2-7; 9 nucleotides agree with TRBD1. The V segment lost 7 bases and the J segment 0 bases; nucleotides outside the gene matches: 4. This CDR3 is built from 13 residues. The germline V gene has CDR1 SQVTM and CDR2 ANQGSEA. CDR3 in amino acids: CSARQGDSYEQYF. In DNA, the CDR3 is TGCAGCGCCAGACAGGGGGACTCCTACGAGCAGTACTTC.

The genes are TRBV29-1 and TRBJ2-1, with 7 bases aligning to TRBD1. Germline V gene data show CDR1 as SQVTM and CDR2 as ANQGSEA. This CDR3 is built from 13 residues. V trimming: 2 bases; J trimming: 7 bases; junction bases outside the gene matches: 5. DNA of the CDR3: TGCAGCGTTGAACGCTCAGGGGGTAATGAGCAGTTCTTC. Its translation: CSVERSGGNEQFF.

Only a few counts were recorded for this clonotype. The chain carries TRBV12-3 or TRBV12-4 and TRBJ2-3; 8 positions match TRBD2. The CDR3 sequence is 14 residues long. V shed 3 bases and J 4 bases; nucleotides not matched to a gene: 3. The chain's CDR3 is CASSFPTSADTQYF. Written as DNA, the CDR3 is TGTGCCAGCAGTTTTCCGACTAGCGCAGATACGCAGTATTTT.

This clonotype was detected only a few times. V gene TRBV9 combines with J gene TRBJ1-2, with 7 bases lining up with TRBD1. V shed 3 bases, J shed 5 bases, and the junction held 19 bases outside the gene matches. Germline CDR1 SGDLS, CDR2 YYNGEE. This CDR3 has 18 amino acids. DNA for the CDR3: TGTGCCAGCAGCGACTCTGGGACAGAAGCAACCTTTCAATATGGCTACACCTTC. This sequence encodes CASSDSGTEATFQYGYTF.

The V and J genes are TRBV5-1 and TRBJ1-2, with D uncertain. CDR3 length: 13 amino acids. The ends were cut back, 0 bases at V and 4 bases at J, with 7 bases in the middle. Germline-derived CDR1 and CDR2 are SGHRS and YFSETQ. The CDR3 DNA reads TGCGCCAGCAGCTTGGAGGATACCTATGGCTACACCTTC. This translates into CASSLEDTYGYTF.

This clonotype was seen more than once but under ten times. The chain couples TRBV12-5 to TRBJ1-1; the D is unclear. Germline V gene data show CDR1 as LGHNT and CDR2 as FRNRAP. CDR3 length: 14 residues. The CDR3 reads CASHQVTLNTEAFF. The CDR3 nucleotides read TGTGCCAGTCACCAGGTTACTCTGAACACTGAAGCTTTCTTT.

The chain couples TRBV6-1 to TRBJ1-1; D is ambiguous. CDR1 is MNHNS and CDR2 is SASEGT in the germline V gene. The CDR3 contains 13 residues. The V end was cut by 0 bases, the J end by 11 bases, with 13 bases between. CDR3 sequence reads: CASSEASPAQAFF. CDR3 nucleotide sequence: TGTGCCAGCAGTGAAGCGAGCCCAGCCCAGGCTTTCTTT.

This chain links TRBV6-9 with TRBJ2-3; D is undetermined. Germline V gene lookup returns CDR1 MNHGY and CDR2 SVAAGI. V was shortened by 6 bases and J by 2 bases, with 9 bases between the two germline ends. There are 13 residues in the CDR3. The CDR3 sequence is CASRPSYTDTQYF. CDR3 DNA: TGTGCCAGCAGACCAAGCTACACAGATACGCAGTATTTT.

CDR3 in amino acids: CASGWQNTDTQYF. Written as DNA, the CDR3 is TGTGCTAGTGGTTGGCAGAACACAGATACGCAGTATTTT. The chain uses TRBV12-5 and TRBJ2-3; the D is unclear. The germline CDR1 and CDR2 sequences are LGHNT and FRNRAP. Trimming removed 4 bases from V and 2 bases from J, with 7 bases in between. This CDR3 contains 13 residues.

This clonotype was seen at least ten times. The CDR3 sequence is CASSKDWSTEAFF. CDR3 coding DNA: TGTGCCAGCAGCAAAGACTGGAGCACTGAAGCTTTCTTT. This chain connects TRBV7-3 to TRBJ1-1; D ambiguous. CDR3 length: 13 amino acids. The V end lost 5 bases, the J end lost 4 bases, and 11 bases lay between the germline ends. The V gene's germline CDR1 is SGHTA and CDR2 FQGTGA.

In this sample, this clonotype turned up a few times. No conserved phenylalanine or tryptophan ends this CDR3, so it is likely a read error. The genes are TRBV5-1 and TRBJ2-5, with 8 bases fitting TRBD1. With V trimmed by 2 bases and J by 1 base, 1 base remained unmatched. The CDR3 extends over 14 amino acids. Germline V gene data show CDR1 as SGHRS and CDR2 as YFSETQ. The CDR3 nucleotides read TGCGCCAGCAGCTTTCAGGGGGCCCAAGAGACCCAGTACTCC. Its protein is CASSFQGAQETQYS.

The chain joins TRBV4-1 to TRBJ2-3; 11 nucleotides line up with TRBD2. Trimming removed 0 bases from V and 2 bases from J; junction bases left unmatched: 4. Germline CDR1 MGHRA, CDR2 YSYEKL. The CDR3 totals 17 residues. CDR3: CASSQDPTSGATDTQYF. The DNA for the CDR3 is TGCGCCAGCAGCCAAGATCCGACTAGCGGGGCCACAGATACGCAGTATTTT.

The genes are TRBV12-3 or TRBV12-4 and TRBJ2-3; D unresolved. CDR3 length: 15 residues. Trimming removed 8 bases at V and 1 base at J, with 16 bases between. In DNA, the CDR3 is TGTGCCAGCGGAGAAGGGCCTCTGGGCACAGATACGCAGTATTTT. This codes for CASGEGPLGTDTQYF.